This T cell receptor beta chain was sequenced for a study of blood T cell repertoires in COVID-19. TCRdb keeps only in-frame clones here, not all; method: immunoSEQ multiplex PCR. The repertoire has about 320,000 clones, 88% of them found once; the top ten carry more than 5%. V shed 6 bases and J 2 bases; nucleotides not matched to a gene: 6. Germline-derived CDR1 and CDR2 are SNHLY and FYNNEI. The CDR3 loop spans 15 amino acids. What was sequenced was PBMCs or T cells enriched from blood (not recorded which). This TCR came from a man aged 25-45 years who had recovered from COVID-19. The chain couples TRBV2 to TRBJ2-3, with TRBD1 matching over 9 bases. CDR3 sequence: CASSVTGGFTDTQYF. CDR3 bases: TGTGCCAGCAGCGTGACAGGGGGGTTCACAGATACGCAGTATTTT.